The rows below give T cell receptor beta chains drawn from one sample of a study of T cell repertoires in cytomegalovirus infection. Their recognized antigens are unknown. TCRdb reprocessed the reads via MiXCR and lists one record per CDR3 protein. This repertoire shows 450,000 to 600,000 distinct CDR3 sequences, about 39% found once; its top ten account for around two fifths. Source: cultured PBMCs, taken from culture after CMV antigen stimulation. These receptors were collected from a human donor in good health (CMV status not recorded). Some clones in this sample may be carry-over from other donors' samples. Each CDR3 is given with its conserved first and last residue. A D gene is named only where the DNA matches it firmly. A row's size may be missing; if present it is once, few, many or a size class.

TRBJ2-7 | . | TRBD2 | TRBV7-9 | CASSYTWGGYEQYF | TGTGCCAGCAGCTATACATGGGGGGGCTACGAGCAGTACTTC
TRBJ2-3 | . | TRBD2 | TRBV9 | CASSPLSGGPTDTQYF | TGTGCCAGCAGCCCCCTGTCGGGAGGGCCTACAGATACGCAGTATTTT
TRBJ2-7 | once | TRBD2 | TRBV19 | CASSRRGTSGLFDEQYF | TGTGCCAGTAGTAGACGAGGGACTAGCGGGCTGTTTGACGAGCAGTACTTC
TRBJ2-7 | . | . | TRBV20-1 | CSANPATPYEQYF | TGCAGTGCCAACCCAGCAACCCCCTACGAGCAGTACTTC
TRBJ2-5 | . | . | TRBV6-6 | CASKREPQETQYF | TGTGCCAGCAAAAGGGAACCCCAAGAGACCCAGTACTTC
TRBJ1-1 | . | . | TRBV7-2 | CASSRGGASRTEAFF | TGTGCCAGCAGCAGAGGGGGGGCGTCGAGGACTGAAGCTTTCTTT
TRBJ1-3 | few | TRBD1 | TRBV7-8 | CASSWGTGEGFSGNTIYF | TGTGCCAGCAGCTGGGGGACAGGGGAGGGGTTTTCTGGAAACACCATATATTTT
TRBJ2-1 | few | TRBD2 | TRBV7-9 | CASSTRYGGSAGNEQFF | TGTGCCAGCAGCACCCGATATGGCGGGAGCGCCGGGAATGAGCAGTTCTTC
TRBJ2-1 | . | . | TRBV23-1 | CASSQFRVPDPPGDEQFF | TGCGCCAGCAGTCAATTCAGGGTCCCAGACCCCCCTGGTGATGAGCAGTTCTTC
TRBJ2-7 | many | . | TRBV7-2 | CASSLFAREQYF | TGTGCCAGCAGCCTTTTCGCCAGGGAGCAGTACTTC
TRBJ2-7 | . | TRBD1 | TRBV9 | CASSVGLGDRGIYEQYF | TGTGCCAGCAGCGTAGGGTTAGGGGACAGGGGGATCTACGAGCAGTACTTC
TRBJ1-1 | . | . | TRBV12-3/TRBV12-4 | CASTPGGARFATEAFF | TGTGCCAGCACCCCCGGGGGGGCAAGGTTTGCCACTGAAGCTTTCTTT
TRBJ2-7 | . | . | TRBV10-3 | CAISETNGYEQYF | TGTGCCATCAGTGAAACCAATGGGTACGAGCAGTACTTC
TRBJ2-4 | . | . | TRBV7-2 | CASSTPNKNIQYF | TGTGCCAGCAGCACCCCGAACAAAAACATTCAGTACTTC
TRBJ2-1 | . | TRBD2 | TRBV5-1 | CASTLTAGGRENEQFF | TGCGCCAGCACCTTGACGGCGGGGGGTCGTGAAAATGAGCAGTTCTTC
TRBJ2-1 | . | TRBD2 | TRBV7-2 | CASSPLPRLAGFRDEQFF | TGTGCCAGCAGCCCCCTTCCGAGACTAGCGGGGTTTAGGGATGAGCAGTTCTTC
TRBJ1-1 | . | . | TRBV7-3 | CASSGVQNTEAFF | TGTGCCAGCAGTGGCGTACAGAACACTGAAGCTTTCTTT
TRBJ2-2 | few | . | TRBV7-6 | CASSLVGVRGIGELFF | TGTGCCAGCAGCTTAGTTGGTGTCAGGGGAATTGGGGAGCTGTTTTTT
TRBJ2-3 | . | . | TRBV6-8 | CASSYSTEYRSSTDTQYF | TGTGCCAGCAGTTACTCGACAGAGTACCGATCTAGCACAGATACGCAGTATTTT
TRBJ1-1 | . | . | TRBV7-6 | CASSFPLTVVNTEAFF | TGTGCCAGCAGCTTTCCCCTCACAGTAGTGAACACTGAAGCTTTCTTT
TRBJ2-7 | . | . | TRBV6-2/TRBV6-3 | CASTYHRDKRSEQYF | TGTGCCAGCACCTATCACCGGGACAAACGCAGCGAGCAGTACTTC
TRBJ2-1 | . | . | TRBV7-9 | CASSSLRRGGPIIDNEQFF | TGTGCCAGCAGCTCTCTCCGTAGGGGGGGGCCTATAATAGACAATGAGCAGTTCTTC
TRBJ2-1 | . | TRBD1 | TRBV14 | CASSRTGSNEQFF | TGTGCCAGCAGCCGGACAGGGAGCAATGAGCAGTTCTTC
TRBJ2-7 | few | . | TRBV7-9 | CASSWSHEQYF | TGTGCCAGCAGTTGGAGCCACGAGCAGTACTTC
TRBJ2-1 | . | . | TRBV20-1 | CSARDMARGFDEQFF | TGCAGTGCTAGAGATATGGCTAGGGGTTTCGATGAGCAGTTCTTC
TRBJ2-5 | . | TRBD2 | TRBV7-2 | CASSLHFLAGQETQYF | TGTGCCAGCAGCTTGCATTTCCTAGCGGGCCAAGAGACCCAGTACTTC
TRBJ2-1 | few | TRBD2 | TRBV7-2 | CASSLAATSGLNEQFF | TGTGCCAGCAGCTTAGCGGCGACTAGCGGTCTGAATGAGCAGTTCTTC
TRBJ2-5 | . | TRBD2 | TRBV7-2 | CASSRRWSTLANPESQETQYF | TGTGCCAGCAGCCGCCGGTGGAGTACACTAGCGAACCCCGAATCCCAAGAGACCCAGTACTTC
TRBJ2-1 | . | . | TRBV7-2 | CASSLSSVTEQFF | TGTGCCAGCAGCTTAAGTTCGGTCACTGAGCAGTTCTTC
TRBJ2-5 | . | . | TRBV7-8 | CASSLRLRLPGRETQYF | TGTGCCAGCAGCCTTCGACTGCGCTTGCCCGGTAGAGAGACCCAGTACTTC